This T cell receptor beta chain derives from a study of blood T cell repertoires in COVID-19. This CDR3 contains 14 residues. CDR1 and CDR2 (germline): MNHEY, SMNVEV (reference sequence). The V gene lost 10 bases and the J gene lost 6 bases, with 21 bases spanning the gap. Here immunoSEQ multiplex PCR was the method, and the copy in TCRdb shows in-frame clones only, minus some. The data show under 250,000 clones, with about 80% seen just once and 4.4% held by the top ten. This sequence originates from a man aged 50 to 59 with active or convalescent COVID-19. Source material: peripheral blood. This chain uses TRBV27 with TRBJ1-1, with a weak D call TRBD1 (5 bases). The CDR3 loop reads CANPGLPGCSEAFF. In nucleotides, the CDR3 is TGTGCCAACCCGGGACTCCCGGGGTGTTCTGAAGCTTTCTTT.